This T cell receptor beta chain was captured in a study of CD8+CD57+ T cells in acquired aplastic anemia. The overall study: Sorted CD4+ and CD8+ cells gave a mean 3.2 ug DNA, range 0.2 to 27.4 ug.

Profiling of TCR beta VDJ combinations and CDR3 sequences used genomic DNA as template. TCRdb analysed the reads with MiXCR anew, one entry per CDR3 protein. The repertoire holds some 120,000 distinct CDR3 sequences, approximately 61% seen once, with 25% to 30% in the top ten. Patients chosen for sequencing had CD8+CD57+ cells that had expanded, as shown by flow cytometry. Sequencing was carried out using sorted CD4+, CD8+, or CD8+CD57+ T cells (not recorded which) from PBMCs. This sequence was found in a human donor with aplastic anemia.

In DNA, the CDR3 is TGCAGTGCCCTGCGCGGACTCAACCAAGAGACCCAGTACTTC. Protein sequence: CSALRGLNQETQYF. The V gene is TRBV20-1, the J gene TRBJ2-1, with D tentatively TRBD2 (5 bases). TRBJ2-5 matches the DNA end more closely, so the J call is doubtful. The CDR3 is made up of 14 amino acids. CDR1 is DFQATT and CDR2 is SNEGSKA in the germline V gene (reference sequence).